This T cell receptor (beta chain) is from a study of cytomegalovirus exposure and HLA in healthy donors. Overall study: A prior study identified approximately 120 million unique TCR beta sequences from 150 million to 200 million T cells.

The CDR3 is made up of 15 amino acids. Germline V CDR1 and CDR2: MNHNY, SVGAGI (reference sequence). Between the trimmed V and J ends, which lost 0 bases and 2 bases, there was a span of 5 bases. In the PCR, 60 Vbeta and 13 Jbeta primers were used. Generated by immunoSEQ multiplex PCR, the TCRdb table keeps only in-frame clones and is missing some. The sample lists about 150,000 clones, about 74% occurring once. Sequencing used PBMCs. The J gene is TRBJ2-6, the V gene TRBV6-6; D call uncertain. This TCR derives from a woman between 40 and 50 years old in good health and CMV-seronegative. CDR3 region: CASSYSGAGANVLTF. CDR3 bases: TGTGCCAGCAGTTACTCAGGAGCTGGGGCCAACGTCCTGACTTTC.